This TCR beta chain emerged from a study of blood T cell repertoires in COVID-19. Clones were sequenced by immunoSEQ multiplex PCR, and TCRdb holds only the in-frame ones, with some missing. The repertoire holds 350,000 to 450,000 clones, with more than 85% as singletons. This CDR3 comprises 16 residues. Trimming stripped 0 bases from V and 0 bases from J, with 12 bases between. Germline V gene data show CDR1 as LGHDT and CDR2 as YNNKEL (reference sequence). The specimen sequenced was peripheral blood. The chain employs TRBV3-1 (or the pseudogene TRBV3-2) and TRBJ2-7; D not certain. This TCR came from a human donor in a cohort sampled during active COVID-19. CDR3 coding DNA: TGTGCCAGCAGCCAAGATTTCGTGTCTAGCTCCTACGAGCAGTACTTC. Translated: CASSQDFVSSSYEQYF.